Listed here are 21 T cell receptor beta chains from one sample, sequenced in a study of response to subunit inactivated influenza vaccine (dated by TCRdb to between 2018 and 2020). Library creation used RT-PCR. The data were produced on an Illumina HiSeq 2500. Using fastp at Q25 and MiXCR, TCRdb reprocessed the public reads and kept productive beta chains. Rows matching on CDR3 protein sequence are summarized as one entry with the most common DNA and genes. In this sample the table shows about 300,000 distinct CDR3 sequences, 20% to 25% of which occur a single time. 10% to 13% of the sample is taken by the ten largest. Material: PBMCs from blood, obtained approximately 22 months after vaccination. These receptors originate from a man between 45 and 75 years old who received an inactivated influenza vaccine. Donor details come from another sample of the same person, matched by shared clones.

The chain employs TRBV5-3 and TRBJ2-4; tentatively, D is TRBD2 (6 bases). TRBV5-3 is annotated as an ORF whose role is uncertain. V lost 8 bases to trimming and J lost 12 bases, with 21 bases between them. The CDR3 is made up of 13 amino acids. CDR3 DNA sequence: TGTGCCAGGGGCCCCGGGACTCCCCTAGATCAGTACTTC. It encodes CARGPGTPLDQYF.

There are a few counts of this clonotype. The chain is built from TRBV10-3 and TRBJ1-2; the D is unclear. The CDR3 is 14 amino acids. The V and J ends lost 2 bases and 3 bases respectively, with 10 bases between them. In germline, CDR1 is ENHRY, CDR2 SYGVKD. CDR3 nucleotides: TGTGCCATCAGTGAGGCGGGCCCCTACTATGGCTACACCTTC. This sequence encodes CAISEAGPYYGYTF.

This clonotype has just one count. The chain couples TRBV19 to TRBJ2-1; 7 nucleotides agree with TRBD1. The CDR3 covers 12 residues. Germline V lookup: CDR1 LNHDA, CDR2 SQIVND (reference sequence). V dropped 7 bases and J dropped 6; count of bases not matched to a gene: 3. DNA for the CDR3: TGTGCCAGTACCGACAGGGCCAATGAGCAGTTCTTC. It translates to CASTDRANEQFF.

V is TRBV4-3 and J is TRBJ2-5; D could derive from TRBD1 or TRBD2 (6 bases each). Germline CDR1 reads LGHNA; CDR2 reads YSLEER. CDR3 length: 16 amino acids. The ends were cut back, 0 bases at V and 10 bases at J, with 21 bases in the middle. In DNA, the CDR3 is TGCGCCAGCAGCCAAGATGTTTCGGGGGCCGGATCGAACCAGTACTTC. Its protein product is CASSQDVSGAGSNQYF.

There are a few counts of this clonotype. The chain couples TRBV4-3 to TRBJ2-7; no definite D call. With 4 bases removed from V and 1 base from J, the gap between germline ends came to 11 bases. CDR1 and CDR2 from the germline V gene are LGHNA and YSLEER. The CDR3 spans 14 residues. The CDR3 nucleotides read TGCGCCAGCAGCCTCTGGGTTGGGTCCTACGAGCAGTACTTC. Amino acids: CASSLWVGSYEQYF.

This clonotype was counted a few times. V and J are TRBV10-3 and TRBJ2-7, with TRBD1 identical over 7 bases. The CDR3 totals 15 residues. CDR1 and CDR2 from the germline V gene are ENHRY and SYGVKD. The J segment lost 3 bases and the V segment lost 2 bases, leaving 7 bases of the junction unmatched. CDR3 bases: TGTGCCATCAGTGAGCAAATGGCAGGGGGCTACGAGCAGTACTTC. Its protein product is CAISEQMAGGYEQYF.

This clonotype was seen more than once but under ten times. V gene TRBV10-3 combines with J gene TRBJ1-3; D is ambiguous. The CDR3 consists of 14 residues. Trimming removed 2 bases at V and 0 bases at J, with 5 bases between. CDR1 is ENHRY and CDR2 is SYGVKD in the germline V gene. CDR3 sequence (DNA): TGTGCCATCAGTGAGGACGTCTCTGGAAACACCATATATTTT. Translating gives CAISEDVSGNTIYF.

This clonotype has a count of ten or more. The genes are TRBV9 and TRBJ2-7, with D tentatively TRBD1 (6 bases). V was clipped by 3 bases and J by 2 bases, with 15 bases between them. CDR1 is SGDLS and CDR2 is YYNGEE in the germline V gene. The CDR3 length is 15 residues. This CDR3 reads CASSANFGTPYEQYF. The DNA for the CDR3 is TGTGCCAGCAGCGCCAACTTTGGGACACCCTACGAGCAGTACTTC.

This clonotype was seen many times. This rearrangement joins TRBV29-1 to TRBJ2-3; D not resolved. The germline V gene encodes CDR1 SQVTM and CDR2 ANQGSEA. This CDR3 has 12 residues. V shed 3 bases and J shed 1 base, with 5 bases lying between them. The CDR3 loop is CSVEGGTDTQYF. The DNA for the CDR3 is TGCAGCGTTGAGGGCGGCACAGATACGCAGTATTTT.

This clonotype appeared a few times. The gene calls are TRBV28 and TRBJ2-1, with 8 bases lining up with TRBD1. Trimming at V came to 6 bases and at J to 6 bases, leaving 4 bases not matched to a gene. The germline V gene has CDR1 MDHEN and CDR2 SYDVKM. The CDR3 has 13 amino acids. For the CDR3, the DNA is TGTGCCAGCAGCCTGACAGGGGCCAATGAGCAGTTCTTC. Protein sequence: CASSLTGANEQFF.

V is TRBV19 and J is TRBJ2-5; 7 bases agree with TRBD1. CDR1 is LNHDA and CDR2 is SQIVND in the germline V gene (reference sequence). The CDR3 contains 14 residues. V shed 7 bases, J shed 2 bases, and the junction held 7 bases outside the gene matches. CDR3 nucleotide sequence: TGTGCCAGTAATAAGGGGACAGATCAAGAGACCCAGTACTTC. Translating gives CASNKGTDQETQYF. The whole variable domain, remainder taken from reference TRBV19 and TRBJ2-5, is DGGITQSPKYLFRKEGQNVTLSCEQNLNHDAMYWYRQDPGQGLRLIYYSQIVNDFQKGDIAEGYSVSREKKESFPLTVTSAQKNPTAFYLCASNKGTDQETQYFGPGTRLLVL.

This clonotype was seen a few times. The CDR3 loop reads CASSPEGGPNGYTF. Here the CDR3 DNA reads TGTGCCAGCAGCCCCGAAGGGGGACCGAATGGCTACACCTTC. The chain has TRBV7-3 and TRBJ1-2, with D tentatively TRBD1 (6 bases). Between the trimmed V and J ends, which lost 5 bases and 6 bases, there was a span of 16 bases. Germline V gives CDR1 SGHTA, CDR2 FQGTGA. The CDR3 runs to 14 residues. The entire variable domain, with the rest obtained from reference TRBV7-3 and TRBJ1-2, is as follows: GAGVSQTPSNKVTEKGKYVELRCDPISGHTALYWYRQSLGQGPEFLIYFQGTGAADDSGLPNDRFFAVRPEGSVSTLKIQRTERGDSAVYLCASSPEGGPNGYTFGSGTRLTVV.

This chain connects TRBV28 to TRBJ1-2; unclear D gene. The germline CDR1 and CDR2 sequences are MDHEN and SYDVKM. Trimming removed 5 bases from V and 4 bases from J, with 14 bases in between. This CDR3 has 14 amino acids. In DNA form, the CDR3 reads TGTGCCAGCAGTCCAAGCGGGCAGATCTATGGCTACACCTTC. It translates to CASSPSGQIYGYTF.

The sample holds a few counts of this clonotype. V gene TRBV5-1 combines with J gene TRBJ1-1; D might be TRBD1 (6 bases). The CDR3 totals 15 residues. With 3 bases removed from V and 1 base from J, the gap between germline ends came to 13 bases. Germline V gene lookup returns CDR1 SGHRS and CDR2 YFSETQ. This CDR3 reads CASSSRQEANTEAFF. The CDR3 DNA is TGCGCCAGCAGCTCTCGACAGGAAGCGAACACTGAAGCTTTCTTT.

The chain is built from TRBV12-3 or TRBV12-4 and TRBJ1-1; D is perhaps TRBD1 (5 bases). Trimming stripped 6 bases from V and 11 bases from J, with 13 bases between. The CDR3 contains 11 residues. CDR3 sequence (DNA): TGTGCCAGCAGCTATACGACAGCGGCTTTCTTT. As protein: CASSYTTAAFF.

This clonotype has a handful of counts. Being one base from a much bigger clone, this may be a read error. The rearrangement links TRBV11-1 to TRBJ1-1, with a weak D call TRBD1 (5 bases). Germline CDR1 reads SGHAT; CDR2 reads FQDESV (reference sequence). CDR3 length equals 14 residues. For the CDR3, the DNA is TGTGCCAGCAGTTCAGGGACGGCCAACACTGCAGCTTTCTTT. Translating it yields CASSSGTANTAAFF. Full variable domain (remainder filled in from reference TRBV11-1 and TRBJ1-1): EAEVAQSPRYKITEKSQAVAFWCDPISGHATLYWYRQILGQGPELLVQFQDESVVDDSQLPKDRFSAERLKGVDSTLKIQPAELGDSAMYLCASSSGTANTAAFFGQGTRLTVV.

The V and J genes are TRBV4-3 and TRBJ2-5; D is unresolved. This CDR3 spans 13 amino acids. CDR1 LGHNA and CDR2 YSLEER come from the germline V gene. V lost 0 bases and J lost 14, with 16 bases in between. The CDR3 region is CASSQDLRAIRYF. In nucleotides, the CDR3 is TGCGCCAGCAGCCAAGACTTAAGGGCAATCCGATACTTC.

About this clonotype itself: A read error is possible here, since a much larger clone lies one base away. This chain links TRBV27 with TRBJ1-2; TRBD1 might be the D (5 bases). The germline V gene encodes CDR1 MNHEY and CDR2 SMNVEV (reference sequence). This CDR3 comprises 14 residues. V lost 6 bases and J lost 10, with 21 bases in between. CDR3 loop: CASRPGTPGGVYTF. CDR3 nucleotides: TGTGCCAGCAGGCCAGGGACGCCGGGAGGTGTCTACACCTTC.

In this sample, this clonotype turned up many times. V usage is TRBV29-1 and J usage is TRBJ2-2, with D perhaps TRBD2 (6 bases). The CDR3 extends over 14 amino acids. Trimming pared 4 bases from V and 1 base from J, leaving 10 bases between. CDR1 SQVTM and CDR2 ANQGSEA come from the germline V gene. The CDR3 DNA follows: TGCAGCGTTGGGGGAGGTCGGAACACCGGGGAGCTGTTTTTT. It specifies CSVGGGRNTGELFF.

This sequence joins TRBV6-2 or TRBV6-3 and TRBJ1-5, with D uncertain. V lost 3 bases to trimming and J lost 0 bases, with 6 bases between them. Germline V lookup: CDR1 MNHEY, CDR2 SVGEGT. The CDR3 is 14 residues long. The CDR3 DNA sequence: TGTGCCAGCAGTTATGAACATAGCAATCAGCCCCAGCATTTT. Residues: CASSYEHSNQPQHF.

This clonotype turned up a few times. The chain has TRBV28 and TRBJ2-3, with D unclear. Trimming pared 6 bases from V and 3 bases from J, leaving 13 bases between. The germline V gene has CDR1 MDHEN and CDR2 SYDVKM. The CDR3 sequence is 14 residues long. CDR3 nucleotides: TGTGCCAGCAGACGACCGGCCACGACAGATACGCAGTATTTT. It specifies CASRRPATTDTQYF. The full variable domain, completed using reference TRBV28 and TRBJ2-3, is DVKVTQSSRYLVKRTGEKVFLECVQDMDHENMFWYRQDPGLGLRLIYFSYDVKMKEKGDIPEGYSVSREKKERFSLILESASTNQTSMYLCASRRPATTDTQYFGPGTRLTVL.